This T cell receptor (beta chain) was retrieved from a study of persistence of HIV-infected CD4 T cells. This nonspecific control used anti-CD3/anti-CD28 bead stimulation of CD4+ T cells. Sorting of responding CD4+ T cells relied on upregulated CD40 ligand together with CD69. Plasma HIV-1 RNA stayed below 50 copies/mL for at least 4 years. The CDR3 runs 14 residues. CDR1 and CDR2 (germline): MDHEN, SYDVKM. Trimming took off 3 bases at V and 1 base at J, with 9 bases between the two ends. The libraries were made with immunoSEQ version 4 in survey mode. Measured with immunoSEQ multiplex PCR; TCRdb has only the in-frame clones, and not every one. The sample contains over 35,000 clones, 80% to 90% of which appear only once. This clone was counted only a few times. Its cognate antigen is unknown.

This clonotype was sampled from an adult man with HIV who was CMV-seropositive. The sequencing used CD4+ T cells sorted from PBMCs after 18-hour stimulation, collected from a patient who received antiretroviral therapy. V usage is TRBV28 and J usage is TRBJ1-1, with no clear D. CDR3 sequence: CASSFILRNTEAFF. CDR3 DNA sequence: TGTGCCAGCAGTTTCATACTGAGGAACACTGAAGCTTTCTTT.